This T cell receptor beta chain was sequenced in a study of cytomegalovirus exposure and HLA in healthy donors. General study results and limits: Many donors carried some public TCRs, although rarity characterized most TCR sequences. Across donors, sequencing depth was assumed by presence/absence analyses to be roughly uniform. V- and J-gene trimming of TCR beta was linked (in a later analysis) to a missense DCLRE1C variant. In vitro assays verified that three CMV-associated chains recognized CMV antigens specifically.

PCR employed 60 Vbeta and 13 Jbeta primers. Some clones are missing from TCRdb's copy, which holds only in-frame ones; the method was immunoSEQ multiplex PCR. The sample contains 90,000 to 100,000 clones, less than 80% of which appear only once. A few counts support this clone. What it recognizes is unknown. V dropped 3 bases and J dropped 0 bases, with 9 bases sitting between them. The CDR3 runs to 14 residues. Per germline, CDR1 MNHNY and CDR2 SVGAGI (reference sequence). This chain joins TRBV6-6 and TRBJ2-7; no reliable D call. This clonotype was obtained from a boy aged 10-17 years in good health and CMV-seropositive. The sample comprised PBMCs. The CDR3 protein is CASSYGIPSYEQYF. The CDR3 region has the DNA TGTGCCAGCAGTTATGGCATCCCCTCCTACGAGCAGTACTTC.